Each of the 6 T cell receptor beta chains below was sequenced from the same sample in a study of blood T cell repertoires in COVID-19. TCRdb keeps only in-frame clones here, not all; method: immunoSEQ multiplex PCR. The sample includes approximately 88,000 clones, about four fifths of them seen just once. Source material: peripheral blood. These receptors came from a man aged 65 to 79 with COVID-19, enrolled during active disease.

This clone appeared once. The CDR3 spells CASSPQGRGGNQPQHF. The CDR3 region has the DNA TGTGCCAGCAGTCCACAGGGCAGGGGGGGCAATCAGCCCCAGCATTTT. The rearrangement uses TRBV6-6 and TRBJ1-5; 7 bases agree with TRBD1. Germline values: CDR1 MNHNY, CDR2 SVGAGI (reference sequence). The CDR3 runs 16 residues. Trimming took 5 bases from V and 2 from J; bases not matched to a gene: 9.

The chain links TRBV5-4 to TRBJ1-1; 7 bases map to TRBD1. This CDR3 spans 14 amino acids. Germline V gene sequence: CDR1 SGHNT, CDR2 YYREEE (reference sequence). Trimming cost V 4 bases and J 7 bases; bases outside gene matches: 10. CDR3 DNA: TGTGCCAGCAGCACCGCCGGGACAGAACTTGAAGCTTTCTTT. This gives the protein CASSTAGTELEAFF.

The V call is TRBV5-6, the J call TRBJ1-5, with TRBD1 identical over 7 bases. The CDR3 covers 16 residues. Germline values: CDR1 SGHDT, CDR2 YYEEEE. V trimming: 0 bases; J trimming: 4 bases; junction bases outside the gene matches: 7. The CDR3 nucleotides are TGTGCCAGCAGCTTGGAAGGGGGCCGGGGAAATCAGCCCCAGCATTTT. Translated: CASSLEGGRGNQPQHF.

This clone appeared a single time. The rearrangement joins TRBV6-5 to TRBJ1-6; D not resolved. Per germline, CDR1 MNHEY and CDR2 SVGAGI. V was pared by 6 bases and J by 10 bases, with 13 bases between. The CDR3 has 13 amino acids. The CDR3 sequence is CASSMAHNSPLHF. The DNA of the CDR3 is TGTGCCAGCAGCATGGCCCACAACTCACCCCTCCACTTT.

The rearrangement links TRBV7-2 to TRBJ1-3; possibly TRBD1 for D (6 bases). The CDR3 totals 14 residues. V lost 4 bases, J lost 4 bases, and 11 bases lay in between. Germline V gene lookup returns CDR1 SGHTA and CDR2 FQGNSA. The CDR3 here is CASSYRDYGNTIYF. In DNA form, the CDR3 reads TGTGCCAGCAGCTACAGGGATTACGGAAACACCATATATTTT.

This chain connects TRBV4-2 to TRBJ1-2; a weak D match, TRBD1 (5 bases). The V end was cut by 0 bases, the J end by 1 base, with 21 bases between. Germline loops: CDR1 LGHNA, CDR2 YNFKEQ. The CDR3 runs to 19 residues. CDR3 coding DNA: TGTGCCAGCAGCCAAGATTACAGGCGCTACCCGACAAATAACTATGGCTACACCTTC. This sequence encodes CASSQDYRRYPTNNYGYTF.